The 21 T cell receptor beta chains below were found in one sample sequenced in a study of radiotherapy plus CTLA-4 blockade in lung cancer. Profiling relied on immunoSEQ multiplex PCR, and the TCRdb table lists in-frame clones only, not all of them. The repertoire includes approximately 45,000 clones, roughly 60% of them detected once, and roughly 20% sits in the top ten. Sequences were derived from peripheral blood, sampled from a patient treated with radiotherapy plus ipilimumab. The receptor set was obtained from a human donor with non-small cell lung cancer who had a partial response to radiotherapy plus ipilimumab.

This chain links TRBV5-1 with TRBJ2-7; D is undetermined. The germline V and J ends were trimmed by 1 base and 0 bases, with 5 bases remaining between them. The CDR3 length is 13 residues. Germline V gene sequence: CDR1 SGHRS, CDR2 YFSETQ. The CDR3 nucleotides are TGCGCCAGCAGCTTGACCAGCTCCTACGAGCAGTACTTC. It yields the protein CASSLTSSYEQYF. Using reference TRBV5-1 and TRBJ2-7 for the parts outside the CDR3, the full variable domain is KAGVTQTPRYLIKTRGQQVTLSCSPISGHRSVSWYQQTPGQGLQFLFEYFSETQRNKGNFPGRFSGRQFSNSRSEMNVSTLELGDSALYLCASSLTSSYEQYFGPGTRLTVT.

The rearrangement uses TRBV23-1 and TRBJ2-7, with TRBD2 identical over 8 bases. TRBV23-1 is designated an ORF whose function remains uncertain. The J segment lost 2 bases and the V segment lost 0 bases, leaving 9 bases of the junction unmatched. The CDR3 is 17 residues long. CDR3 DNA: TGCGCCAGCAGTCAATCACCTAGCGGGTACCACCCCTACGAGCAGTACTTC. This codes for CASSQSPSGYHPYEQYF.

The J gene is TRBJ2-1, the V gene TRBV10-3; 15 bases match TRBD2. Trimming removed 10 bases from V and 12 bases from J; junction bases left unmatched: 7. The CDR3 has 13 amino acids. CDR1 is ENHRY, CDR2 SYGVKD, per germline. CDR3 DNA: TGTGCCACCGGGACTAGCGGGGGGAGGGGGCAGTTCTTC. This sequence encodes CATGTSGGRGQFF.

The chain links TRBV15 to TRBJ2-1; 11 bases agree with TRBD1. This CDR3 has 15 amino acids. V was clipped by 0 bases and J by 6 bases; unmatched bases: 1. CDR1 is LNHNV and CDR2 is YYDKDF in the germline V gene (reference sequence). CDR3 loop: CATSREGTGGNEQFF. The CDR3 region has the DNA TGTGCCACCAGCAGAGAAGGGACAGGGGGCAATGAGCAGTTCTTC.

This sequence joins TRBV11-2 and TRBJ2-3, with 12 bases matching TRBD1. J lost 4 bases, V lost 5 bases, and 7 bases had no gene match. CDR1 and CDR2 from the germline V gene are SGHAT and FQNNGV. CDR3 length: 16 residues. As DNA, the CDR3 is TGTGCCAGCAGCCGTGGGGGACAGGGGGCCGCAGATACGCAGTATTTT. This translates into CASSRGGQGAADTQYF.

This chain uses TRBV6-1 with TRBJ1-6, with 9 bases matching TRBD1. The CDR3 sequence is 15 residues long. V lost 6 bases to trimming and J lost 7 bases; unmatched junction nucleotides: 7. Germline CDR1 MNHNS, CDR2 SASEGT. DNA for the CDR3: TGTGCCAGCAGAACAGGGGGCCGCGGAAATTCACCCCTCCACTTT. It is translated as CASRTGGRGNSPLHF.

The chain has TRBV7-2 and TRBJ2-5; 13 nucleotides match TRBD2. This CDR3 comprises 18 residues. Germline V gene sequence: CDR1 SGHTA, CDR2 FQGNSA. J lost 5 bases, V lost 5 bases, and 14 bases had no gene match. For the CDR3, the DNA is TGTGCCAGCAGCCCCAGGGGACTAGCGGGATTTCTTGGGGAGACCCAGTACTTC. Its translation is CASSPRGLAGFLGETQYF. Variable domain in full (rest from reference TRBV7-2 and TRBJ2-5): GAGVSQSPSNKVTEKGKDVELRCDPISGHTALYWYRQSLGQGLEFLIYFQGNSAPDKSGLPSDRFSAERTGGSVSTLTIQRTQQEDSAVYLCASSPRGLAGFLGETQYFGPGTRLLVL.

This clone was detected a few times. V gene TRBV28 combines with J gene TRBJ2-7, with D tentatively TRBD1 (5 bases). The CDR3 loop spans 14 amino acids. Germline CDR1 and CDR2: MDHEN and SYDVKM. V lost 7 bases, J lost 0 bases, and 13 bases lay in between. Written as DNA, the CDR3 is TGTGCCAGCAATAGCCAGGGCCTCTCCTACGAGCAGTACTTC. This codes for CASNSQGLSYEQYF.

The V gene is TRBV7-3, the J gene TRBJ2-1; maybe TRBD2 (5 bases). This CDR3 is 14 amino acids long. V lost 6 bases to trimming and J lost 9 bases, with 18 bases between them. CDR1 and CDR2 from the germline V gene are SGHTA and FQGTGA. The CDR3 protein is CASSPVGATGEQFF. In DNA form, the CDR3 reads TGTGCCAGCAGTCCAGTGGGAGCTACCGGTGAGCAGTTCTTC.

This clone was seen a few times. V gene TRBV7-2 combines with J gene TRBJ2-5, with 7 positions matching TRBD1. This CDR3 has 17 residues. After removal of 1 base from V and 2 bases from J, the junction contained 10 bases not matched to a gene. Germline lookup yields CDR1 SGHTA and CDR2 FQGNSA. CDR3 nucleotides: TGTGCCAGCAGCTTAGTCCCCGACCACAGGGGTCAAGAGACCCAGTACTTC. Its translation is CASSLVPDHRGQETQYF.

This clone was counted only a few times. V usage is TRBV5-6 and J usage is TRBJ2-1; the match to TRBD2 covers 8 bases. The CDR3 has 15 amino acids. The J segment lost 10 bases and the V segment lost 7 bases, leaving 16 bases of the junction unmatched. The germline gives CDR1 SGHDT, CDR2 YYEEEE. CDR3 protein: CASLWGVSGVAEQFF. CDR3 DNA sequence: TGTGCCAGCCTTTGGGGAGTTAGCGGGGTTGCGGAGCAGTTCTTC.

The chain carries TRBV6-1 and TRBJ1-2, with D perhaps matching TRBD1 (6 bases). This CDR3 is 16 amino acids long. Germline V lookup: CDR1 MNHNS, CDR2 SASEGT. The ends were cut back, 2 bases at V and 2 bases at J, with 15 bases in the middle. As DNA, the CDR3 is TGTGCCAGCAGTGAAACAGGGACCCCCTCCAACTATGGCTACACCTTC. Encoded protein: CASSETGTPSNYGYTF.

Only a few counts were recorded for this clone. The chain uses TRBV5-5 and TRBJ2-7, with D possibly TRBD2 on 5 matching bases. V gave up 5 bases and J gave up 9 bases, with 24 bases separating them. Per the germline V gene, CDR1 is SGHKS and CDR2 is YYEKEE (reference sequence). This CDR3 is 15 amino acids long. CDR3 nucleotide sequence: TGTGCCAGCAGGGTGAGGCCGGATCAACCTGGAGGGCAGTACTTC. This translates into CASRVRPDQPGGQYF.

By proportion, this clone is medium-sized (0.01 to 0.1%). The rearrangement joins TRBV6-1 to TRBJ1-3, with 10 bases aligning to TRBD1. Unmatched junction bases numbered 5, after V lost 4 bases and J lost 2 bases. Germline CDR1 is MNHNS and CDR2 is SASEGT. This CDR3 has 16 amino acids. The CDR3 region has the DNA TGTGCCAGCAGTGTCCGACAGGGGGCTACTGGAAACACCATATATTTT. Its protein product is CASSVRQGATGNTIYF.

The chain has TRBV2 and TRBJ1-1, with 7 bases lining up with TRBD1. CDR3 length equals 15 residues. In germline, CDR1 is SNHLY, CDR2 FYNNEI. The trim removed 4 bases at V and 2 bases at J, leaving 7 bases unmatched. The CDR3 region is CASSARTGVNTEAFF. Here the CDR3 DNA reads TGTGCCAGCAGTGCCCGGACAGGCGTTAACACTGAAGCTTTCTTT. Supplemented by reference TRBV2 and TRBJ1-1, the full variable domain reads EPEVTQTPSHQVTQMGQEVILRCVPISNHLYFYWYRQILGQKVEFLVSFYNNEISEKSEIFDDQFSVERPDGSNFTLKIRSTKLEDSAMYFCASSARTGVNTEAFFGQGTRLTVV.

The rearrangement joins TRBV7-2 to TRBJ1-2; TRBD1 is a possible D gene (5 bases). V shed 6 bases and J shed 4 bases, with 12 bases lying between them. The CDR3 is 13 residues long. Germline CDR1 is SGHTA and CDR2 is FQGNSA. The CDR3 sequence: CASSLGHLYGYTF. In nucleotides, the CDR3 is TGTGCCAGCAGTCTAGGACACCTCTATGGCTACACCTTC.

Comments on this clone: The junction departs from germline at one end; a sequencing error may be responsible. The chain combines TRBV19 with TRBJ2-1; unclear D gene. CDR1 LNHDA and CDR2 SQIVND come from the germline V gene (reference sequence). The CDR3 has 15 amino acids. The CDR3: CASSIEGSLSYGEVF. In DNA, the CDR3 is TGTGCCAGTAGTATAGAGGGTAGTCTCTCCTACGGAGAGGTCTTC. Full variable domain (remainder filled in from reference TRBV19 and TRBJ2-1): DGGITQSPKYLFRKEGQNVTLSCEQNLNHDAMYWYRQDPGQGLRLIYYSQIVNDFQKGDIAEGYSVSREKKESFPLTVTSAQKNPTAFYLCASSIEGSLSYGEVFGPGTRLTVL.

The CDR3 sequence is CASSLQQGSGAFF. The CDR3 region has the DNA TGCGCCAGCAGCTTGCAGCAGGGGTCTGGAGCTTTCTTT. This chain joins TRBV5-1 and TRBJ1-1, with TRBD1 as a possible D gene (6 bases). The V end lost 1 base, the J end lost 10 bases, and 14 bases lay between the germline ends. The CDR3 extends over 13 amino acids. The germline V gene encodes CDR1 SGHRS and CDR2 YFSETQ.

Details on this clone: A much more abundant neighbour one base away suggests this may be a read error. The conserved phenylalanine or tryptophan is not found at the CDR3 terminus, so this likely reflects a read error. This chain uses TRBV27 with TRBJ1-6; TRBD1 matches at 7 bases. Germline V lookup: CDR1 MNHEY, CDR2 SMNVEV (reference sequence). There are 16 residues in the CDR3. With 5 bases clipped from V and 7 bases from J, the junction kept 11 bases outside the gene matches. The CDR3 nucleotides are TGTGCCAGCAGTCTTAAGCCGGGACAGAAGAATTCACCCCTCCACTCT. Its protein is CASSLKPGQKNSPLHS.

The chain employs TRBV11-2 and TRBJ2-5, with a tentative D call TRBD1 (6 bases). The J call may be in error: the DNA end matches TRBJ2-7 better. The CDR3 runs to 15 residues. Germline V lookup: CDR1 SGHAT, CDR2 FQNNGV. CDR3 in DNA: TGTGCCAGCAGCCTCGCCGGGACACCAGCCTACGAGCAGTACTTC. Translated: CASSLAGTPAYEQYF.

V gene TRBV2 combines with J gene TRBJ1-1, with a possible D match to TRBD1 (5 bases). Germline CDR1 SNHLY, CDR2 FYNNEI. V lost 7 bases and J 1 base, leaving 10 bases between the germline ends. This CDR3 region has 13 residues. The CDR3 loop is CASILDRNTEAFF. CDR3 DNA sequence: TGTGCCAGCATTCTCGACAGGAACACTGAAGCTTTCTTT.